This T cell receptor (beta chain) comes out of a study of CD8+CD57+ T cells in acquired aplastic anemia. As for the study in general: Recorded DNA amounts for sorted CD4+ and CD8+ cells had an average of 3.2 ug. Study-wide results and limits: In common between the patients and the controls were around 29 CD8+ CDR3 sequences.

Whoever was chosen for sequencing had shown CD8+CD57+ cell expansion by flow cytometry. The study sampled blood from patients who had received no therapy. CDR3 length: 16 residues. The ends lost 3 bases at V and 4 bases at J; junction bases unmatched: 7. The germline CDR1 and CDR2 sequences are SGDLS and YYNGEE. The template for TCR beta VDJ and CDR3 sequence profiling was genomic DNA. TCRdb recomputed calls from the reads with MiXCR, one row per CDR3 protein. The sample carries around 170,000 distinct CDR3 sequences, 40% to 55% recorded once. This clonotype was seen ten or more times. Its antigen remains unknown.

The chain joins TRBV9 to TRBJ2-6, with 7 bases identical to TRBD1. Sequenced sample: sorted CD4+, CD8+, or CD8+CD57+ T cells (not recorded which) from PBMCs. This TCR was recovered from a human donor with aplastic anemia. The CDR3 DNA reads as TGTGCCAGCAGCGGTCCCACAGGGGCCGGGGCCAACGTCCTGACTTTC. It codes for CASSGPTGAGANVLTF.